The clone carrying this T cell receptor beta chain was found a few times. CDR1 and CDR2 (germline): MNHEY, SVGAGI. The ends lost 6 bases at V and 6 bases at J; junction bases unmatched: 11. This CDR3 spans 15 amino acids. The data derive from a study of blood T cell repertoires in COVID-19. Libraries were prepared by immunoSEQ multiplex PCR; TCRdb keeps only in-frame clonotypes and omits some of them. This table holds some 190,000 clones, about 84% found once. The TCR originated in a middle-aged man with acute COVID-19. Sequencing input: PBMCs or T cells enriched from blood (not recorded which). The gene calls are TRBV6-5 and TRBJ2-1, with 7 bases lining up with TRBD2. The CDR3 region is CASSLGSGSLNEQFF. CDR3 sequence (DNA): TGTGCCAGCAGCCTGGGTAGCGGGTCGCTCAATGAGCAGTTCTTC.